One sample yielded the 14 T cell receptor beta chains listed below, sequenced in a study of metastatic and nonmetastatic thyroid tumors. Among the patients, none had received any treatment before thyroid surgery. TCRdb re-analyzed the PCR reads through MiXCR. Among about 9,500 clones, around 28% were seen once, and the ten largest hold 20% to 25%. The sample comprised tumor tissue. Receptors were obtained from a female donor with papillary thyroid cancer or a benign thyroid nodule (not recorded which). Some clones in this sample may be carry-over from other donors' samples.

By share, this clone ranks as medium-sized (0.01 to 0.1%). This chain joins TRBV10-3 and TRBJ2-1; D may be TRBD1 (5 bases). The CDR3 covers 13 residues. Looked up from germline, CDR1 is ENHRY and CDR2 is SYGVKD. The germline V and J ends were trimmed by 8 bases and 5 bases, with 13 bases remaining between them. CDR3 nucleotides: TGTGCCATCGGCTTGGACAACAACAATGAGCAGTTCTTC. Translation gives CAIGLDNNNEQFF.

In its sample, this clone was seen a few times. The chain has TRBV7-2 and TRBJ1-2; D is ambiguous. The CDR3 extends over 11 amino acids. V was cut by 5 bases and J by 5 bases, with 6 bases left in between. Germline V lookup: CDR1 SGHTA, CDR2 FQGNSA. The CDR3 reads CASSNLYGYTF. CDR3 DNA: TGTGCCAGCAGCAACCTATATGGCTACACCTTC.

Comments on this clone: Sequence at one end of the junction differs from germline and may be a read error. The gene calls are TRBV5-1 and TRBJ1-1; 7 nucleotides align to TRBD1. Germline loops: CDR1 SGHRS, CDR2 YFSETQ. There are 16 residues in the CDR3. The CDR3 DNA reads TGCGCCAGCAGGAAAGGGTTCCAGGGGGTGAACACTGGAGCTTTCTTT. It encodes CASRKGFQGVNTGAFF.

A remark on this clone: At one end the junction does not follow the germline gene, possibly because of a read error. The chain carries TRBV6-1 and TRBJ1-4; a possible D gene is TRBD1 (5 bases). The germline V gene has CDR1 MNHNS and CDR2 SASEGT. The CDR3 runs 14 residues. The CDR3, as DNA: TGTGCCGGTGGGGAATGGGGGTCTGGGCAAAAACTTTTTTTT. Amino acids: CAGGEWGSGQKLFF.

The chain couples TRBV28 to TRBJ2-5, with a tentative D call TRBD2 (6 bases). The length of the CDR3 is 18 residues. In germline, CDR1 is MDHEN, CDR2 SYDVKM. Trimming cost V 7 bases and J 4 bases, with 28 bases left between them. Here the CDR3 reads CASTYLYGRDRSGETQYF. The DNA for the CDR3 is TGTGCCAGCACCTACTTGTACGGGCGGGACCGAAGTGGAGAGACCCAGTACTTC.

This clone was detected many times. One junction end disagrees with the germline gene, perhaps due to a read error. The chain uses TRBV20-1 and TRBJ2-7; 7 nucleotides match TRBD2. CDR1 and CDR2 from the germline V gene are DFQATT and SNEGSKA (reference sequence). The CDR3 is 12 amino acids. The CDR3 region has the DNA TGCAGTGCCAGAGAGGGCGGGAGCGAGCAGTACTTC. It is translated as CSAREGGSEQYF.

This clone occurred many times. Sequence at one end of the junction differs from germline and may be a read error. The CDR3 DNA is TGTGCCACCAGTTGGGACAGCCAAGAGACCCAGTACTTC. Encoded protein: CATSWDSQETQYF. The chain links TRBV10-3 to TRBJ2-5, with TRBD1 matching over 7 bases. The CDR3 spans 13 residues. Germline V gene lookup returns CDR1 ENHRY and CDR2 SYGVKD.

V gene TRBV25-1 combines with J gene TRBJ1-2, with TRBD1 identical over 7 bases. CDR3 length: 14 residues. Germline V CDR1 and CDR2: MGHDK, SYGVNS. The V gene end was trimmed by 5 bases and the J gene end by 8 bases; junction bases not matched to a gene: 11. The CDR3: CASSPTYRGGGYTF. CDR3 nucleotide sequence: TGTGCCAGCAGTCCTACCTACAGGGGCGGGGGCTACACCTTC.

The chain links TRBV5-8 to TRBJ1-4, with TRBD1 as a possible D gene (5 bases). The germline CDR1 and CDR2 sequences are SGHTS and YDEGEE. The CDR3 runs to 16 residues. The V end lost 0 bases, the J end lost 8 bases, and 17 bases lay between the germline ends. The CDR3 loop reads CASSLAGTGGGEKLFF. The CDR3 nucleotides read TGTGCCAGCAGCTTGGCCGGGACGGGAGGAGGCGAAAAACTGTTTTTT.

This clone showed up many times. The J gene is TRBJ2-4, the V gene TRBV5-1; tentative D call: TRBD2 (5 bases). CDR3 size: 14 residues. Germline CDR1 reads SGHRS; CDR2 reads YFSETQ. The ends were cut back, 1 base at V and 6 bases at J, with 11 bases in the middle. The CDR3 here is CASSLYGRGNIQYF. The CDR3 DNA follows: TGCGCCAGCAGCTTGTATGGACGGGGAAACATTCAGTACTTC.

This clone ranks as medium-sized (0.01 to 0.1%). This chain links TRBV6-1 with TRBJ2-3, with D possibly matching TRBD1 (5 bases). Germline V gene lookup returns CDR1 MNHNS and CDR2 SASEGT. The CDR3 contains 13 residues. Trimming left V 6 bases short and J 6 bases short, with 13 bases between. The CDR3: CASSRTRTDTQYF. As DNA, the CDR3 is TGTGCCAGCAGCCGGACAAGGACGGATACGCAGTATTTT.

The genes are TRBV7-8 and TRBJ2-2; D not certain. V shed 4 bases and J shed 5 bases, with 17 bases lying between them. CDR1 and CDR2 from the germline V gene are SGHVS and FQNEAQ. The CDR3 is 16 amino acids. CDR3 region: CASSSPRLLLTGELFF. CDR3 DNA: TGTGCCAGCAGCTCTCCCAGACTCCTCTTAACCGGGGAGCTGTTTTTT.

This clone was recorded at least ten times. The J gene is TRBJ2-7, the V gene TRBV28; no reliable D call. CDR1 is MDHEN, CDR2 SYDVKM, per germline. V lost 1 base to trimming and J lost 9 bases, with 16 bases between them. The CDR3 is 14 amino acids. CDR3 nucleotide sequence: TGTGCCAGCAGTTTATTAGGCTCCCGTATGTGGCAGTACTTC. Residues: CASSLLGSRMWQYF.

V and J are TRBV27 and TRBJ1-2, with 9 bases fitting TRBD1. With 4 bases clipped from V and 7 bases from J, the junction kept 7 bases outside the gene matches. This CDR3 is 14 amino acids long. CDR1 is MNHEY, CDR2 SMNVEV, per germline (reference sequence). The CDR3 is CASSYADRGFGYTF. The CDR3 DNA sequence: TGTGCCAGCAGTTACGCGGACAGGGGCTTTGGCTACACCTTC.